This T cell receptor (beta chain) emerged from a study of OX40 agonist ivuxolimab in advanced cancers. About the study as a whole: The costimulatory receptor OX40 (CD134) was targeted by ivuxolimab, a fully human IgG2 agonistic monoclonal antibody. Intravenous ivuxolimab was administered to patients every 2 weeks at six dose levels: 0.01, 0.1, 0.3, 1.5, 3 and 10 mg/kg. Of the 50 or so patients in dose escalation, around 20 had hepatocellular carcinoma, some 15 had melanoma, 9 had renal cell carcinoma and 9 had head and neck cancer. In the dose-escalation cohort, approximately 80% of patients were male, and the mean age was around 60 years with a range of about 20 to 80. Patients were allowed to have had prior anti-PD-1, anti-PD-L1 or anti-CTLA-4 therapy, and roughly two fifths of the dose-escalation patients had been treated with checkpoint inhibitors. Partial responses occurred in three dose-escalation patients: two with cutaneous melanoma and one with hepatocellular carcinoma. Peripheral TCRbeta sequencing aimed to test whether ivuxolimab altered TCR sequence diversity and caused clonal T-cell expansion. The paper covers the monotherapy dose-escalation part of the phase I ivuxolimab trial, which included N of about 50 patients.

To sequence the TCRbeta CDR3 region, genomic DNA was isolated from the sorted cells. The immunoSEQ Assay was used to sequence the TCRbeta CDR3 regions. Held by TCRdb, this immuneACCESS table contains in-frame sequences only and omits some clones. Under half of the omission traces to an unresolved V gene where checked; the cause of the rest is unknown. A total of fewer than 25,000 clones appear in this sample, 80% to 90% of them only once. The ten largest account for 20% to 25% of the sample. Concerning this clone itself: It has no known antigen specificity. One base away there is no much larger clone; base qualities are not given.

Study-wide conclusions, independent of this receptor: Clonal expansion of both CD4+ and CD8+ blood T cells was observed from baseline to week 6 at doses 0.1 to 3.0 mg/kg. Which antigens the clonally expanded peripheral T cells were specific for was not determined. After ivuxolimab, CD8+ T cells had more expanded clones than CD4+ T cells on average. In the 0.1-3.0 mg/kg groups, partial responders were among the patients with the lowest normalized peripheral clonal expansion, particularly in CD8+ T cells. Low levels of normalized T-cell clonal expansion were also seen in some nonresponding patients.

Patients with autoimmune disease history or receiving systemic immunosuppression were excluded from the trial. Peripheral blood for TCR sequencing was collected from all dose cohorts at baseline, on cycle 4 day 1, and on cycle 7 day 1. Samples came from an open-label, multicenter, first-in-human phase I dose-escalation trial of ivuxolimab. Adults with locally advanced or metastatic melanoma, renal cell, hepatocellular, or head and neck squamous cell carcinoma were enrolled in the trial. Before TCR sequencing, CD4+ T cells and CD8+ T cells were sorted from peripheral blood as separate populations. The sequenced sample was CD4+ or CD8+ T cells sorted from blood, obtained in a trial of the OX40 agonist ivuxolimab. The source of this sequence is an adult with an advanced solid tumor such as melanoma, head and neck, liver or kidney cancer.

The CDR3 corresponds to CASRLPGTQETQYF. Read as DNA, the sequence is TGTGCCAGCAGACTCCCAGGGACTCAAGAGACCCAGTACTTC. The V and J genes are TRBV6-5 and TRBJ2-5; matching of 6 bases hints at TRBD2 as the D gene. The germline V gene specifies MNHEY as CDR1 and SVGAGI as CDR2. Counted from cysteine to phenylalanine, this CDR3 has 14 amino acids. The sequence is cut down to CDR3 DNA, 42 bases in frame from base 1. The germline ends are 13 bases apart after V is trimmed by 6 bases and J by 2 bases.